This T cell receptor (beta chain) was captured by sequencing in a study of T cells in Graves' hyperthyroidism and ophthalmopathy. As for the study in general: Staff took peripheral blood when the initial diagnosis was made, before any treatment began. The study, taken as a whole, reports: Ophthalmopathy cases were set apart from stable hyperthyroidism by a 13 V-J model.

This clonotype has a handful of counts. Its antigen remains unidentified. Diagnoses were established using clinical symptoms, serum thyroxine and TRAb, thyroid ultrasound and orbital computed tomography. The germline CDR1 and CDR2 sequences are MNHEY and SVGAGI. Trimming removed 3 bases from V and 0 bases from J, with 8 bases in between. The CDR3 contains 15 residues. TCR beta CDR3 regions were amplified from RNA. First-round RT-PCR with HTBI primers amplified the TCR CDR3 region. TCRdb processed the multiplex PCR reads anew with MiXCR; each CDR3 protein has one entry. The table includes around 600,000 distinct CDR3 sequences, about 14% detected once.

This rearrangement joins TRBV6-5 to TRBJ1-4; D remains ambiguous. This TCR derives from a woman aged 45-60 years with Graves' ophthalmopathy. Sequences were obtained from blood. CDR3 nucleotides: TGTGCCAGCAGTTATTTGAGTGCAACTAATGAAAAACTGTTTTTT. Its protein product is CASSYLSATNEKLFF.